This T cell receptor (beta chain) was identified during a study of cytomegalovirus exposure and HLA in healthy donors. Background on the study: Findings of an earlier analysis included under 140 million unique TCR beta sequences from 180 million or so T cells.

General observations from the study: Most of the TCR beta V segments (in an earlier analysis) were productive either about 87% or about 30% of the time. Later analysis suggested links between common viral pathogens and several top significant clusters.

With regard to this clone: Its antigen is as yet unknown.

The primer mix had 60 Vbeta and 13 Jbeta primers. Using immunoSEQ multiplex PCR, the repertoire was profiled, and TCRdb retains in-frame clones only, with some absent. The sample consists of 130,000 or so clones, around 77% of them appearing once. Trimming took off 6 bases at V and 2 bases at J, with 13 bases between the two ends. Germline V lookup: CDR1 SQVTM, CDR2 ANQGSEA. This CDR3 has 13 residues. Specimen: PBMCs. The clonotype comes from a man aged 50 to 59 in good health and CMV-seronegative. The rearrangement joins TRBV29-1 to TRBJ1-1, with D possibly TRBD1 on 5 matching bases. The CDR3 nucleotides read TGCAGCGTCAAACAGGAGAAAAACACTGAAGCTTTCTTT. Amino acids: CSVKQEKNTEAFF.